This T cell receptor beta chain was sequenced during a study of cytomegalovirus exposure and HLA in healthy donors. Overall study context: The Caucasian-associated ancestry cluster held around four fifths of a few hundred genotyped donors. Regarding the study as a whole: It was around 160 TCR beta chains that were listed as cytomegalovirus-associated. TRBV6-2, TRBV6-3 and some other V segments were excluded as indistinguishable.

Amplification used 60 Vbeta primers and 13 Jbeta primers. The assay was immunoSEQ multiplex PCR, and TCRdb's table has in-frame clones only and misses some. The sample shows 150,000 to 200,000 clones, about 80% of them seen only once. This CDR3 is 14 amino acids long. V shed 4 bases and J shed 6 bases, with 15 bases lying between them. Germline CDR1 ENHRY, CDR2 SYGVKD. A word on this clone: The antigen is unknown.

The receptor was derived from a woman in her twenties or thirties in good health and CMV-seronegative. Sequencing was performed on PBMCs. The gene calls are TRBV10-3 and TRBJ1-1; D might be TRBD1 (6 bases). The CDR3: CAISAGGRTPEAFF. The CDR3 DNA is TGTGCCATCAGTGCGGGGGGGCGCACCCCTGAAGCTTTCTTT.